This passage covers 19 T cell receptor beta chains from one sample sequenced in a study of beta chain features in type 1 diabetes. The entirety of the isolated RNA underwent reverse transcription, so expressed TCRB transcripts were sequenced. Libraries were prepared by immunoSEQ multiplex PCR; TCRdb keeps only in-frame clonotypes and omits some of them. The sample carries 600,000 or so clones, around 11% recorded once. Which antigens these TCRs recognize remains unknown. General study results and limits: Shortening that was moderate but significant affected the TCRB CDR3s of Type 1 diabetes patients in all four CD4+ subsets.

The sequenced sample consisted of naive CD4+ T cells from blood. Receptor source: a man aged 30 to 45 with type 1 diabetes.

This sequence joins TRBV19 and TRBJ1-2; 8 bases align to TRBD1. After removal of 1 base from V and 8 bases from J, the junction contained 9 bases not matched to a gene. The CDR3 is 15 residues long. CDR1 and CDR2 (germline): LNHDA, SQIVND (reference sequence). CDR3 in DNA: TGTGCCAGTAGTATAGCAGCCGGACAGGGAGACGGCTACACCTTC. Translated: CASSIAAGQGDGYTF.

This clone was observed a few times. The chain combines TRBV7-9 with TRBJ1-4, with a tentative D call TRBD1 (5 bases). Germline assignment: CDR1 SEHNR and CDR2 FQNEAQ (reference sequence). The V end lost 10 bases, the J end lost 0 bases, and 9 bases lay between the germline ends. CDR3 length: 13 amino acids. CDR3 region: CAITGSTNEKLFF. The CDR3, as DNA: TGTGCCATTACAGGATCAACTAATGAAAAACTGTTTTTT. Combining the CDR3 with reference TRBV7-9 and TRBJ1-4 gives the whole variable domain DTGVSQNPRHKITKRGQNVTFRCDPISEHNRLYWYRQTLGQGPEFLTYFQNEAQLEKSRLLSDRFSAERPKGSFSTLEIQRTEQGDSAMYLCAITGSTNEKLFFGSGTQLSVL.

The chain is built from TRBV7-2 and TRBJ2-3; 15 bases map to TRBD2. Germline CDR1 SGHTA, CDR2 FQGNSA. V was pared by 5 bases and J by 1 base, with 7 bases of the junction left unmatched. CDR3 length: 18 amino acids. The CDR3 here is CASSPGLAGGPGTDTQYF. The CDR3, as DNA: TGTGCCAGCAGCCCAGGACTAGCGGGGGGGCCAGGCACAGATACGCAGTATTTT.

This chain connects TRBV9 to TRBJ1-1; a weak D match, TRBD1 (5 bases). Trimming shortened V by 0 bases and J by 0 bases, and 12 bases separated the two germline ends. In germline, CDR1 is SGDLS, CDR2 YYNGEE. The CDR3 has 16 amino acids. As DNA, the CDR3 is TGTGCCAGCAGCGTAGGCGGAGGGGCGTTGAACACTGAAGCTTTCTTT. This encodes CASSVGGGALNTEAFF.

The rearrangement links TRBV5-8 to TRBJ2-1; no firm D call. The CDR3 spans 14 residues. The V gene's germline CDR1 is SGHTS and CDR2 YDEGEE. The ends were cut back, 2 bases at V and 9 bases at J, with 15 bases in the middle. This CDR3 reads CASSFWDRNVEQFF. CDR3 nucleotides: TGTGCCAGCAGCTTCTGGGATCGTAATGTTGAGCAGTTCTTC.

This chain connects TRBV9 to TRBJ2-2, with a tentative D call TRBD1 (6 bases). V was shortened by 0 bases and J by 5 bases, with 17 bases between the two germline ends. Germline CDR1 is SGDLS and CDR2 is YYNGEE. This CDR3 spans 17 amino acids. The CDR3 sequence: CASSVGGGLGETGELFF. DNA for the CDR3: TGTGCCAGCAGCGTAGGTGGGGGCCTGGGGGAAACCGGGGAGCTGTTTTTT.

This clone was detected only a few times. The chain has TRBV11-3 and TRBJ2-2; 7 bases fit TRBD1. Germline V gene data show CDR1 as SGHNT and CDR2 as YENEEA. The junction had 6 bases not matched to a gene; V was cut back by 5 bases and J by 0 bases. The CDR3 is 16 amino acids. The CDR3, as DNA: TGTGCCAGCAGCCTTCCCGGGACAGCGAACACCGGGGAGCTGTTTTTT. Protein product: CASSLPGTANTGELFF.

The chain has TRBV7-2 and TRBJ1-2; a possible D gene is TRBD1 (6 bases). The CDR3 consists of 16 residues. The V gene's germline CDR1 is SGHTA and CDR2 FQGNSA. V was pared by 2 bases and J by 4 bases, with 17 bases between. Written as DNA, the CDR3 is TGTGCCAGCAGCTTACGGACCCAGGACAGTTCCTATGGCTACACCTTC. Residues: CASSLRTQDSSYGYTF.

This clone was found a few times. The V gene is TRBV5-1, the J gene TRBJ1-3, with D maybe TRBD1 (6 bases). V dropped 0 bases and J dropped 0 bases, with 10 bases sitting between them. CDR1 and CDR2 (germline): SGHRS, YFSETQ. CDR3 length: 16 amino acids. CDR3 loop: CASSLADRYSGNTIYF. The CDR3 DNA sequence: TGCGCCAGCAGCTTGGCCGACAGGTACTCTGGAAACACCATATATTTT. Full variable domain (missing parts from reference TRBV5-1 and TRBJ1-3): KAGVTQTPRYLIKTRGQQVTLSCSPISGHRSVSWYQQTPGQGLQFLFEYFSETQRNKGNFPGRFSGRQFSNSRSEMNVSTLELGDSALYLCASSLADRYSGNTIYFGEGSWLTVV.

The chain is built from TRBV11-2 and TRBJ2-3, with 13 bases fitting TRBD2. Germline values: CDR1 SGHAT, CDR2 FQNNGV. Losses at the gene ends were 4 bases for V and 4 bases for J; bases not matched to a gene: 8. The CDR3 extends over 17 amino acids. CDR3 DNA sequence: TGTGCCAGCAGCTGGACTAGCGGGGGACTTGTTGCAGATACGCAGTATTTT. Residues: CASSWTSGGLVADTQYF.

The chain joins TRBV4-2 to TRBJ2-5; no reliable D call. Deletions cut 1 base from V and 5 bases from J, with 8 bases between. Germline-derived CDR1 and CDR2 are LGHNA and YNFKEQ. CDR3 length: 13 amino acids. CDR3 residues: CASSQVTTETQYF. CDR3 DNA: TGTGCCAGCAGCCAAGTGACGACGGAGACCCAGTACTTC.

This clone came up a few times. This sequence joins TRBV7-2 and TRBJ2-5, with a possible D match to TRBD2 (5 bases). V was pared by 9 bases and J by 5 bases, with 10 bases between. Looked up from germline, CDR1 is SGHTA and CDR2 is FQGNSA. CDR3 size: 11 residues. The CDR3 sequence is CASTPGETQYF. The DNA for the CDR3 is TGTGCCAGTACCCCGGGGGAGACCCAGTACTTC.

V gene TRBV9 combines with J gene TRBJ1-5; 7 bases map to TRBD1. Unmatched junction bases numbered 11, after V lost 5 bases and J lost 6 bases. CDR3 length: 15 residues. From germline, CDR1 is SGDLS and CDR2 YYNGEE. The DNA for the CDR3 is TGTGCCAGCAGTCGACAGGGTATCCGAGGTCAGCCCCAGCATTTT. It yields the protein CASSRQGIRGQPQHF.

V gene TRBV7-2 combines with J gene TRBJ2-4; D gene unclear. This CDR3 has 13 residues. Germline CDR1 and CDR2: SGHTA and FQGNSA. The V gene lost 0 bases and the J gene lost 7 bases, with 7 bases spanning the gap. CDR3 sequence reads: CASSLALNNIQYF. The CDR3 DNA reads TGTGCCAGCAGCTTAGCGCTAAACAACATTCAGTACTTC.

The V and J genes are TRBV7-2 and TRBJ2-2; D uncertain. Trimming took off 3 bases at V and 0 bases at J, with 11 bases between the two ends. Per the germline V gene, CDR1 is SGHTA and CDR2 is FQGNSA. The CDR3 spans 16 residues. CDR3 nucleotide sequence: TGTGCCAGCAGCTTGCGGAAAAACGCGAACACCGGGGAGCTGTTTTTT. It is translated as CASSLRKNANTGELFF.

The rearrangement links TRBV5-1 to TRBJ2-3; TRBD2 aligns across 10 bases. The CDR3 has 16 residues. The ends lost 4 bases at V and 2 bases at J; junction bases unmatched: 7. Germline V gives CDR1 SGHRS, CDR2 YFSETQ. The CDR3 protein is CASSISGGALTDTQYF. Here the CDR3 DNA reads TGCGCCAGCAGCATCAGCGGGGGGGCTCTCACAGATACGCAGTATTTT.

CDR3 nucleotide sequence: TGTGCCAGCAGTACCCGCGGGGCCGGCCAGCATTTT. Translated: CASSTRGAGQHF. The chain recombines TRBV2 with TRBJ1-5; perhaps TRBD1 as D (5 bases). Deletions cut 5 bases from V and 12 bases from J, with 14 bases between. CDR1 is SNHLY, CDR2 FYNNEI, per germline. The CDR3 sequence is 12 residues long.

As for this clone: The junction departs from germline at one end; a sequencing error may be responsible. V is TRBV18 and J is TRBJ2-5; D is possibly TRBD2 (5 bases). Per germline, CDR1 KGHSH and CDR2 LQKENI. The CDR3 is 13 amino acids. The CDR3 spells CASAPQERETQYF. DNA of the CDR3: TGTGCCAGCGCACCCCAGGAGCGGGAGACCCAGTACTTC.

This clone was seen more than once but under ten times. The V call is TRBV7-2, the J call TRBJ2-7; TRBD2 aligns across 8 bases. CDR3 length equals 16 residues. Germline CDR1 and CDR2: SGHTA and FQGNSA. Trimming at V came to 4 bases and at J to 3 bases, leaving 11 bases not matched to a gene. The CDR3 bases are TGTGCCAGCAGCTCCCCCGGGCTAGCGGGTGACTACGAGCAGTACTTC. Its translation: CASSSPGLAGDYEQYF.